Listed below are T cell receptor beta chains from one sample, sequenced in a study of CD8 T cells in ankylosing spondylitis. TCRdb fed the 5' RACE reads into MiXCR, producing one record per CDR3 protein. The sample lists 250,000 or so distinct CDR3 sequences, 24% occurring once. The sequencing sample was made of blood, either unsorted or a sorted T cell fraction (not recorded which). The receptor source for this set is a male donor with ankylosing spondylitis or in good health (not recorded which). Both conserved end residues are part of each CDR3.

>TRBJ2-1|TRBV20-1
CSARGGTSGDEQFF
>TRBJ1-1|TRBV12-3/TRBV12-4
CASSAAGTANTEAFF
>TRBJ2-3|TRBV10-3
CAISGTGKTDTQYF
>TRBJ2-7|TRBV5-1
CASSPGGGKTYEQYF
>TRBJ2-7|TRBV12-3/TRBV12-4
CASSSGTGWGEQYF
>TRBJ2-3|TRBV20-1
CSAREVQRGTDTQYF
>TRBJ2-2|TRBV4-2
CASSRTPDRGNTGELFF
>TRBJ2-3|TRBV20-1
CSAIAGTGGSDTQYF
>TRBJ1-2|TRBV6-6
CASAVQGEGYTF
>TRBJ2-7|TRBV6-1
CASSRTSDSYEQYF
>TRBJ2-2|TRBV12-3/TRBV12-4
CASSGGQGTGELFF
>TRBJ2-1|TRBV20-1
CSAMGPTNYNEQFF
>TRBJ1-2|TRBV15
CATSRGDRRGYTF
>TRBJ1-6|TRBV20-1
CSAWTDGDSPLHF
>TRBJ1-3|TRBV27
CASSSLLRRGPSGNTIYF
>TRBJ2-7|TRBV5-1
CASSLSSGEQYF
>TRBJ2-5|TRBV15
CATSRAGQETQYF
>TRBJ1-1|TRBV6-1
CASSKGRMNTEAFF
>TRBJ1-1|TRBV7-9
CASNLIGLGTEAFF
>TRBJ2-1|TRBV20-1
CSARDHRTGEQFF
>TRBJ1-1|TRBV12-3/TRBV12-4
CASSTEEVTEAFF
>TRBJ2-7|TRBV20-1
CSAAQQPFEQYF
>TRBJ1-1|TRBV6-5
CASSYSITVNTEAFF
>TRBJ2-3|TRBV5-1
CASSLISGEYTDTQYF
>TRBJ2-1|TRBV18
CASSRPGQGVVGEQFF
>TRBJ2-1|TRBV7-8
CASSLAGESSYNEQFF
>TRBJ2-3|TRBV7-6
CASSQMMGDTQYF
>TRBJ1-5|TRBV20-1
CSARAPDRQPQHF
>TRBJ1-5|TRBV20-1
CSAGGTPSNQPQHF
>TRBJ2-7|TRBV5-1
CASSDPGGTIEQYF
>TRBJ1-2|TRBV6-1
CASSAMTAIYGYTF
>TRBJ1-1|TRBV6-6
CASRVGEEQEAFF
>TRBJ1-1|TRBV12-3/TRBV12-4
CASTGREYTEAFF
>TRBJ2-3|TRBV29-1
CSVVGRQGSDTQYF
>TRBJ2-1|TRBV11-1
CASSRSGLAGGGSYNEQFF
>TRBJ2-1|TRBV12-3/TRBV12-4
CAIASGAPQYNEQFF
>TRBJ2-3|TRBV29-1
CGVQSDTQYF
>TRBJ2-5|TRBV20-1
CSARLAGGYQETQYF
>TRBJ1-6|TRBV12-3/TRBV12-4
CATATDGSPLHF
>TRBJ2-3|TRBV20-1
CSARPSPSDTQYF
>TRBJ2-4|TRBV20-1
CSASSPQAGPRVAKNIQYF
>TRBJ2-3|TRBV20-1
CSAPRTGRDPTDTQYF
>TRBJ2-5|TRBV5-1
CASNEMGRETQYF
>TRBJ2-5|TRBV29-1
CSVAPGETQYF
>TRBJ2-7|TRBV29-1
CSVTSGGFYEQYF
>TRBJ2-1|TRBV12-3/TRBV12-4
CASSRDRAFYNEQFF
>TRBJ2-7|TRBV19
CASSIGLLYEQYF
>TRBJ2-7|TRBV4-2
CASSQDLWTYEQYF
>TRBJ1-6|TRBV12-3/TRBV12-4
CASSLNPLRDNSPLHF
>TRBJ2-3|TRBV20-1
CSARLGSTDTQYF
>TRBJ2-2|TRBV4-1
CASSQGLADLGGELFF
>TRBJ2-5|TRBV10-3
CAIRRTGGEETQYF
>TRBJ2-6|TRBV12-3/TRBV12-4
CASSRVNSGANVLTF
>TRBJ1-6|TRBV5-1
CASSLRGESGNSPLHF
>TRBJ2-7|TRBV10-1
CASSESPGSEQYF
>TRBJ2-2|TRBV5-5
CASRRAGLRTGELFF
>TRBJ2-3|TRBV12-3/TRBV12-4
CASRSYRARSSDTQYF
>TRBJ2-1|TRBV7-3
CASSRRQGGYNEQFF
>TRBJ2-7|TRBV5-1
CASTAAGPGYEQYF
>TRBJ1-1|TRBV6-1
CASSPWASRAEAFF